This passage covers 14 T cell receptor beta chains from one sample sequenced in a study of T cell responses to AZD1222 COVID-19 vaccine. TCRdb's table, derived via immunoSEQ multiplex PCR, lists solely in-frame clones and lacks some. The top ten hold about 5% of the sample, which has about 120,000 clones, about 87% seen once. The input for sequencing was peripheral blood, taken on day 0 of AZD1222 vaccination. These TCRs come from an adult in good health.

The chain couples TRBV11-2 to TRBJ2-3; no clear D. This CDR3 region has 15 residues. V shed 0 bases and J shed 1 base, with 8 bases lying between them. Germline CDR1 SGHAT, CDR2 FQNNGV. The CDR3: CASSLDLAGTDTQYF. CDR3 coding DNA: TGTGCCAGCAGCTTAGATCTTGCGGGCACAGATACGCAGTATTTT.

The chain recombines TRBV19 with TRBJ2-5, with TRBD2 matching 8 bases. Germline V lookup: CDR1 LNHDA, CDR2 SQIVND (reference sequence). J gave up 4 bases and V 2 bases, and 9 bases lay outside the gene matches. CDR3 size: 16 residues. For the CDR3, the DNA is TGTGCCAGTAGTATAATCGGGGGGGATTCCTCAGAGACCCAGTACTTC. Its protein product is CASSIIGGDSSETQYF.

The chain is built from TRBV13 and TRBJ2-7, with TRBD1 matching 10 bases. V gave up 5 bases and J gave up 2 bases; unmatched junction bases: 6. There are 15 residues in the CDR3. Germline V gene lookup returns CDR1 PRHDT and CDR2 FYEKMQ (reference sequence). The CDR3 protein is CASSPTGQGPYEQYF. The DNA for the CDR3 is TGTGCCAGCAGCCCGACGGGACAGGGGCCCTACGAGCAGTACTTC.

This chain joins TRBV6-2 or TRBV6-3 and TRBJ1-3; D is possibly TRBD1 (5 bases). V lost 6 bases and J lost 0, with 9 bases in between. The CDR3 consists of 14 residues. CDR1 and CDR2 from the germline V gene are MNHEY and SVGEGT. This CDR3 reads CASSAGSSGNTIYF. DNA of the CDR3: TGTGCCAGCAGCGCAGGGAGCTCTGGAAACACCATATATTTT.

The chain carries TRBV28 and TRBJ1-2; D is unresolved. CDR1 and CDR2 (germline): MDHEN, SYDVKM. V lost 6 bases and J 3 bases, leaving 8 bases between the germline ends. The CDR3 extends over 12 amino acids. The CDR3 nucleotides read TGTGCCAGCAGCTCCACGGACTATGGCTACACCTTC. Amino acids: CASSSTDYGYTF.

This rearrangement joins TRBV14 to TRBJ2-5; tentative D call: TRBD1 (8 bases). V shed 0 bases and J shed 2 bases, with 13 bases lying between them. CDR3 length: 16 amino acids. Germline V gene lookup returns CDR1 SGHDN and CDR2 FVKESK. CDR3: CASSQDTGGAQETQYF. The CDR3 DNA sequence: TGTGCCAGCAGCCAAGACACAGGGGGGGCACAAGAGACCCAGTACTTC.

This clone was counted only a few times. The chain has TRBV3-1 (or the pseudogene TRBV3-2) and TRBJ1-2; D call uncertain. The CDR3 extends over 12 amino acids. The V end lost 3 bases, the J end lost 8 bases, and 10 bases lay between the germline ends. The germline V gene encodes CDR1 LGHDT and CDR2 YNNKEL (reference sequence). The CDR3 DNA reads as TGTGCCAGCAGCCACGGATTGGGAGGCTACACCTTC. Amino acids: CASSHGLGGYTF.

This clone was counted only a few times. V usage is TRBV7-3 and J usage is TRBJ2-3; D remains unclear. Germline V CDR1 and CDR2: SGHTA, FQGTGA. Trimming took 6 bases from V and 1 from J, leaving 8 bases between them. This CDR3 has 13 residues. The CDR3 DNA sequence: TGTGCCAGCAGAGAGTGGGGCACAGATACGCAGTATTTT. Encoded protein: CASREWGTDTQYF.

The sample holds one count of this clone. The V call is TRBV6-6, the J call TRBJ2-7; unclear D gene. From germline, CDR1 is MNHNY and CDR2 SVGAGI (reference sequence). The length of the CDR3 is 14 residues. Trimming left V 8 bases short and J 2 bases short, with 16 bases between. The CDR3 loop is CASVQSSRPYEQYF. CDR3 nucleotides: TGTGCCAGCGTACAGTCTTCCCGGCCCTACGAGCAGTACTTC.

The chain carries TRBV6-5 and TRBJ1-2, with D uncertain. The V gene lost 0 bases and the J gene lost 0 bases, with 8 bases spanning the gap. The length of the CDR3 is 15 residues. From germline, CDR1 is MNHEY and CDR2 SVGAGI. CDR3 sequence: CASSYSEATNYGYTF. The DNA for the CDR3 is TGTGCCAGCAGTTACTCGGAGGCAACTAACTATGGCTACACCTTC.

This chain joins TRBV4-2 and TRBJ1-5; D is uncertain. V lost 0 bases, J lost 7 bases, and 10 bases lay in between. Looked up from germline, CDR1 is LGHNA and CDR2 is YNFKEQ. This CDR3 has 14 amino acids. The CDR3 region is CASSQEKLGQPQHF. The CDR3 DNA reads as TGTGCCAGCAGCCAAGAGAAGCTAGGGCAGCCCCAGCATTTT.

The CDR3 nucleotides are TGTGCCAGCTCACCAGTAACGGATCGCAATCAGCCCCAGCATTTT. Amino acids: CASSPVTDRNQPQHF. The chain employs TRBV18 and TRBJ1-5; D unresolved. V lost 2 bases and J 2 bases, leaving 10 bases between the germline ends. The CDR3 is made up of 15 amino acids. The germline V gene encodes CDR1 KGHSH and CDR2 LQKENI.

The J gene is TRBJ2-7, the V gene TRBV24-1, with 7 bases that match TRBD2. Germline assignment: CDR1 KGHDR and CDR2 SFDVKD. There are 16 residues in the CDR3. With V trimmed by 1 base and J by 5 bases, 10 bases remained unmatched. CDR3 coding DNA: TGTGCCACCAGTGATTTAAGGGGAGGGAGTATGGACGAGCAGTACTTC. Translating it yields CATSDLRGGSMDEQYF.

The chain links TRBV29-1 to TRBJ1-5; 9 bases map to TRBD1. From germline, CDR1 is SQVTM and CDR2 ANQGSEA. The CDR3 is 13 residues long. The junction had 7 bases not matched to a gene; V was cut back by 6 bases and J by 7 bases. The CDR3 region has the DNA TGCAGCGTCGCCGGACAGGGGTTACAGCCCCAGCATTTT. Its protein is CSVAGQGLQPQHF.